This entry lists 13 T cell receptor beta chains sequenced from one sample in a study of cytomegalovirus exposure and HLA in healthy donors. The PCR had 60 Vbeta and 13 Jbeta primers. Sequencing used immunoSEQ multiplex PCR; TCRdb keeps in-frame clones, though not all of them. The table includes some 70,000 clones, roughly 80% detected once. Sequenced: PBMCs. These receptors were obtained from a woman between 50 and 59 years old in good health and CMV-seronegative.

The chain employs TRBV6-6 and TRBJ2-7, with D possibly TRBD2 on 6 matching bases. V was trimmed by 6 bases and J by 2 bases, leaving 11 bases between them. This CDR3 is built from 13 residues. CDR1 and CDR2 (germline): MNHNY, SVGAGI (reference sequence). The CDR3 DNA reads as TGTGCCAGCAGGGCTGGGGGGACCTACGAGCAGTACTTC. Translation gives CASRAGGTYEQYF.

The genes are TRBV7-9 and TRBJ2-5, with 7 bases that match TRBD1. Germline-derived CDR1 and CDR2 are SEHNR and FQNEAQ (reference sequence). The CDR3 loop spans 18 amino acids. Germline trimming cut 5 bases from V and 1 base from J; bases unmatched to any gene: 16. The DNA of the CDR3 is TGTGCCAGCAGCCCCCTAAGAAATGAGGGACAGCTCCAAGAGACCCAGTACTTC. It codes for CASSPLRNEGQLQETQYF.

The rearrangement links TRBV15 to TRBJ2-5, with 9 bases aligning to TRBD2. Unmatched junction bases numbered 10, after V lost 3 bases and J lost 5 bases. CDR3 size: 16 residues. Germline CDR1 and CDR2: LNHNV and YYDKDF (reference sequence). The CDR3 DNA sequence: TGTGCCACCAGCAGCCAGGTAGCGGGAGAGGGCGAGACCCAGTACTTC. Its translation: CATSSQVAGEGETQYF.

In its sample, this clone ranks as medium-sized (0.01 to 0.1%). The genes are TRBV5-5 and TRBJ1-2; TRBD1 matches 8 bases. Germline CDR1 SGHKS, CDR2 YYEKEE (reference sequence). The J segment lost 7 bases and the V segment lost 4 bases, leaving 6 bases of the junction unmatched. The CDR3 is 13 amino acids. CDR3 residues: CASSLTGEGGYTF. The CDR3 DNA reads TGTGCCAGCAGCCTGACAGGGGAGGGTGGCTACACCTTC.

This sequence joins TRBV6-5 and TRBJ1-3, with a tentative D call TRBD1 (5 bases). The CDR3 runs to 14 residues. In germline, CDR1 is MNHEY, CDR2 SVGAGI. Trimming left V 4 bases short and J 4 bases short, with 11 bases between. The CDR3 DNA sequence: TGTGCCAGCAGTTCAGCAGGGAAGGGAAACACCATATATTTT. Amino acids: CASSSAGKGNTIYF.

The chain joins TRBV5-6 to TRBJ2-5; 14 bases agree with TRBD2. Per germline, CDR1 SGHDT and CDR2 YYEEEE. The CDR3 totals 16 residues. The V and J ends lost 3 bases and 5 bases, in that order; junction bases with no gene match: 6. The CDR3 loop is CASSSPGLAGDETQYF. CDR3 nucleotides: TGTGCCAGCAGCTCGCCGGGACTAGCGGGGGATGAGACCCAGTACTTC.

The chain joins TRBV7-2 to TRBJ1-1; 7 bases map to TRBD1. The CDR3 contains 14 residues. Trimming removed 5 bases from V and 5 bases from J; junction bases left unmatched: 8. Germline V lookup: CDR1 SGHTA, CDR2 FQGNSA. CDR3 sequence: CASSMTGRRTEAFF. The CDR3 DNA follows: TGTGCCAGCAGCATGACAGGGAGACGGACTGAAGCTTTCTTT.

This clone was found once. The chain carries TRBV4-2 and TRBJ2-1; weak D call: TRBD1 (5 bases). CDR1 and CDR2 from the germline V gene are LGHNA and YNFKEQ. This CDR3 has 16 residues. V was cut by 0 bases and J by 5 bases, with 14 bases left in between. In DNA form, the CDR3 reads TGTGCCAGCAGCCAAGATGCAGCAGGGTGGCACAATGAGCAGTTCTTC. Encoded protein: CASSQDAAGWHNEQFF.

This clone was picked up one time. The rearrangement joins TRBV15 to TRBJ2-7; 8 bases match TRBD2. The CDR3 covers 14 residues. The germline CDR1 and CDR2 sequences are LNHNV and YYDKDF (reference sequence). J lost 5 bases, V lost 3 bases, and 6 bases had no gene match. The CDR3 here is CATSSPGGPDEQYF. The CDR3, as DNA: TGTGCCACCAGCAGCCCGGGAGGGCCAGACGAGCAGTACTTC.

This chain joins TRBV21-1 and TRBJ1-6; TRBD1, the table's D call, was not compared with the DNA. TRBV21-1 counts as a pseudogene. The CDR3 consists of 13 residues. The CDR3 DNA is TGTGCCAGCAGCATGGACAGGGCTTCACCCCTCCACTTT. Its translation: CASSMDRASPLHF.

The chain couples TRBV19 to TRBJ1-4, with a tentative D call TRBD1 (5 bases). Germline values: CDR1 LNHDA, CDR2 SQIVND (reference sequence). V gave up 2 bases and J gave up 12 bases, with 22 bases separating them. The CDR3 runs to 16 residues. CDR3 nucleotide sequence: TGTGCCAGTAGTATAAAAGGGCGAGGGGACTCTTCAGAACTGTTTTTT. Translating gives CASSIKGRGDSSELFF.

The genes are TRBV5-1 and TRBJ2-7; 7 bases are shared with TRBD2. The CDR3 covers 15 residues. CDR1 and CDR2 from the germline V gene are SGHRS and YFSETQ. Unmatched junction bases numbered 7, after V lost 1 base and J lost 3 bases. CDR3 residues: CASSLSAERGYEQYF. In DNA, the CDR3 is TGCGCCAGCAGCTTGAGTGCCGAGCGGGGCTACGAGCAGTACTTC.

The CDR3 protein is CASSLYRGAEAFF. The CDR3 DNA follows: TGTGCCAGCAGCTTATACAGGGGGGCTGAAGCTTTCTTT. The chain joins TRBV11-3 to TRBJ1-1, with 8 bases identical to TRBD1. V lost 2 bases to trimming and J lost 6 bases; unmatched junction nucleotides: 2. The CDR3 totals 13 residues. CDR1 and CDR2 from the germline V gene are SGHNT and YENEEA.